The count of the clone carrying this T cell receptor (beta chain) is one. The target antigen is unknown. This entry comes from a study of beta chain features in type 1 diabetes. Points from the study as a whole: Researchers report that Type 1 diabetes patients had moderately but significantly shorter TCRB CDR3s across all four CD4+ subsets.

Of the isolated RNA, all was reverse transcribed, and so the sequenced material was expressed TCRB transcripts. Only in-frame clones appear in the TCRdb table, and some are missing; sequencing was by immunoSEQ multiplex PCR. The sample shows 640,000 or so clones, over 10% of them seen only once. The sample was naive CD4+ T cells from blood. The origin of this receptor is a man between 18 and 35 years old with type 1 diabetes.

This chain's CDR3 is CASSSRGSTGELFF. In nucleotides, the CDR3 is TGCGCCAGCAGCTCCAGAGGCAGCACCGGGGAGCTGTTTTTT. V gene TRBV5-1 combines with J gene TRBJ2-2; D is undetermined. Trimming took 3 bases from V and 4 from J, leaving 10 bases between them. There are 14 residues in the CDR3. The V gene's germline CDR1 is SGHRS and CDR2 YFSETQ.